This TCR beta chain originates from a study of T cell changes during pregnancy in multiple sclerosis. Here immunoSEQ multiplex PCR was the method, and the copy in TCRdb shows in-frame clones only, minus some. The sample lists about 14,000 clones, more than 85% occurring once. This CDR3 has 14 residues. Germline CDR1 SNHLY, CDR2 FYNNEI. The V gene lost 6 bases and the J gene lost 3 bases, with 12 bases spanning the gap. The receptor was isolated from a female donor in good health, enrolled as a control in a pregnancy study. V is TRBV2 and J is TRBJ1-5; D may be TRBD1 (6 bases). The starting material was peripheral blood, obtained in the second trimester of pregnancy. The CDR3: CASRRGQTNQPQHF. The CDR3 coding sequence is TGTGCCAGCAGGCGCGGACAGACCAATCAGCCCCAGCATTTT.